The clone carrying this TCR beta chain showed up just a few times. This entry is derived from a study of control samples from healthy donors and cancer patients. Produced via immunoSEQ multiplex PCR; TCRdb's table is partial and in-frame only. The table includes approximately 51,000 clones, around 80% detected once. Trimming left V 5 bases short and J 8 bases short, with 19 bases between. CDR1 and CDR2 (germline): SGHAT, FQNNGV. The CDR3 has 14 residues. The sample consisted of blood. This receptor was taken from a man in his 70s in good health. V and J are TRBV11-2 and TRBJ2-7; D remains unclear. The CDR3 bases are TGTGCCAGCAGCCCGCAAATGGATGGACGGCAGCAGTACTTC. Translated: CASSPQMDGRQQYF.